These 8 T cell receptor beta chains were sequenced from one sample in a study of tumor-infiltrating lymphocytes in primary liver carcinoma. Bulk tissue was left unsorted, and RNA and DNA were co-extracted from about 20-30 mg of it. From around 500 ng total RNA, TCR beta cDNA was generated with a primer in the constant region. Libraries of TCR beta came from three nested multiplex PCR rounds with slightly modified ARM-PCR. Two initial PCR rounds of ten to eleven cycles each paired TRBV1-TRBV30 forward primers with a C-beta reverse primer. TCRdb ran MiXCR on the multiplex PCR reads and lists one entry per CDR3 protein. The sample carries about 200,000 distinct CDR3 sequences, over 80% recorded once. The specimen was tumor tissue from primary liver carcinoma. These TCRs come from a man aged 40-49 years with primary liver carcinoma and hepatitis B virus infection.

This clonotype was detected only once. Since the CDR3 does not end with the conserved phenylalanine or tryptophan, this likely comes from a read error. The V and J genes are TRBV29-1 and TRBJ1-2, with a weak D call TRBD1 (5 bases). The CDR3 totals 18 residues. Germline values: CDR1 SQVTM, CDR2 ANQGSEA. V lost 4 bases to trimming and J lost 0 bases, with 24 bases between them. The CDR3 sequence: CSVGAPTGTQVTNYGYTI. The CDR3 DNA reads TGCAGCGTTGGAGCACCAACAGGAACTCAAGTGACTAACTATGGCTACACCATC.

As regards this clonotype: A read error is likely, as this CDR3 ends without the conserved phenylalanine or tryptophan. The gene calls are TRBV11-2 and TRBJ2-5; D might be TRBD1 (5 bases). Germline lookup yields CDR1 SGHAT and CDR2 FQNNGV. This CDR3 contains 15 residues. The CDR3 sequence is CTSSSPRQGQETQYV. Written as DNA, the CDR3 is TGTACCAGCAGCTCCCCCCGCCAGGGACAAGAGACCCAGTACGTC.

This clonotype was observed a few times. CDR3 protein: CASSYRHEAFF. The CDR3 nucleotides are TGTGCCAGCAGTTACCGACACGAGGCTTTCTTT. The V and J genes are TRBV28 and TRBJ1-1, with D unresolved. V lost 4 bases and J lost 11, with 11 bases in between. CDR1 and CDR2 from the germline V gene are MDHEN and SYDVKM. CDR3 length: 11 amino acids.

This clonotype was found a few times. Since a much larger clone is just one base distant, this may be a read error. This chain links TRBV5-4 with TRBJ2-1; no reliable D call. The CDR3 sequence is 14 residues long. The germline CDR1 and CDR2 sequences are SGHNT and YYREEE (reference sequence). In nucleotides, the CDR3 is TGTGCCAGCAACTTGGAATCCCATAACAATGAGCAGTTCTTC. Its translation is CASNLESHNNEQFF.

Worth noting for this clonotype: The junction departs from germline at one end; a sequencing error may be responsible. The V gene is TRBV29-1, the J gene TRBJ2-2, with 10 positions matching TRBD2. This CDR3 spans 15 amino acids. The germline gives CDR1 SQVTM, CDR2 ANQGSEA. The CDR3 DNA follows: TGCGGCGTTGGGACTAGCGCGGCGGACACAGGGGAGCTGTTTTTT. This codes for CGVGTSAADTGELFF.

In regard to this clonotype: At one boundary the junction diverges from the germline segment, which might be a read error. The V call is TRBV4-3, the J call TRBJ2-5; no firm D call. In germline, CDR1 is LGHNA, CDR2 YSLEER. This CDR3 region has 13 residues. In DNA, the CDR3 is TGCGGCAGCAGCCTAACGTATGAAGAGACCCAGTACTTC. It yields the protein CGSSLTYEETQYF.

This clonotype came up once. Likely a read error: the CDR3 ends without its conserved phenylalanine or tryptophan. Written as DNA, the CDR3 is TGTGCCAACAGTTTAATGGGACAGGGCTCTGGAAACACCATATATTCT. It translates to CANSLMGQGSGNTIYS. The rearrangement links TRBV28 to TRBJ1-3; 9 nucleotides align to TRBD1. The CDR3 length is 16 residues. Germline lookup yields CDR1 MDHEN and CDR2 SYDVKM.

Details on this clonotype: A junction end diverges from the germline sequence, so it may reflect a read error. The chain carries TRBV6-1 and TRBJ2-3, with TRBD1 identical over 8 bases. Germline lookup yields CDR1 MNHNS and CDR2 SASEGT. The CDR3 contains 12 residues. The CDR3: CASKSGTGTLYF. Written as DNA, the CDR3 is TGTGCCAGCAAGTCGGGGACAGGCACGCTGTATTTT.